The clone carrying this TCR beta chain was seen ten or more times. What it binds is not known. This specimen belongs to a study of blood T cells in healthy people across ages. Total RNA extraction produced at least 5.5 micrograms (per sample) for the study. For the second PCR, which ran for about 7 to 12 cycles, a sample-barcoded 5' primer and a J-beta primer mix were used. In TCRdb, the 5' RACE reads were re-called with MiXCR into one record per CDR3 protein. Seen here are about 1,800,000 distinct CDR3 sequences, over 25% observed once, and the top ten hold around 7.7%. Findings and caveats of the study: Long-lived and aged donors differed, with more naive CD4+ cells and higher diversity in the long-lived. The recorded TCR beta diversity per million T cells decreased in a roughly linear manner with age.

Trimming at V came to 5 bases and at J to 8 bases, leaving 5 bases not matched to a gene. From germline, CDR1 is SGHTA and CDR2 FQGNSA. The CDR3 length is 14 residues. This clonotype was sampled from a woman aged 30 to 39 in good health. The chain recombines TRBV7-2 with TRBJ2-1, with TRBD2 identical over 11 bases. Source material: blood. In DNA form, the CDR3 reads TGTGCCAGCAGCATTAGCGGGGGGGCCTATGAGCAGTTCTTC. This codes for CASSISGGAYEQFF.